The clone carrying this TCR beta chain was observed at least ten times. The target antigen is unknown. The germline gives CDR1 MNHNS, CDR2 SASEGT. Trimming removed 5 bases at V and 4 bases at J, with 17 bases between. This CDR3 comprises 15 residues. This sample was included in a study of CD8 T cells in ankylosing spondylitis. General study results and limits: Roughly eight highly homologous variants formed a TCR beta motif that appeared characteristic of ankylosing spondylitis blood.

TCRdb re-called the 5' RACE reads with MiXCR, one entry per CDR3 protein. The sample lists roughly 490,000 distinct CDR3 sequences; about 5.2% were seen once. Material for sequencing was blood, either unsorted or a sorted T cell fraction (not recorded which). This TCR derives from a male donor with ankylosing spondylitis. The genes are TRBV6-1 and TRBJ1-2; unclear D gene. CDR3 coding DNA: TGTGCCAGCAGTACCCAAGCGTCGGCTAGCTATGGCTACACCTTC. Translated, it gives CASSTQASASYGYTF.